Many counts were recorded for the clone carrying this TCR beta chain. Researchers prepared the TCRbeta library using unique molecular identifiers, the study reports. MiXCR, applied by TCRdb to the PCR reads, yields one record per CDR3 protein. The data show about 140,000 distinct CDR3 sequences, with around 10% seen just once and 15% to 20% held by the top ten. This sample is part of a study of T-cell reconstitution after alpha-beta-depleted transplantation in children. The sequence derives from a female patient aged 2-15 years who had a stem cell transplant for congenital amegakaryocytic thrombocytopenia, so the T cells may come from the graft donor. This specimen consisted of PBMCs, mostly from graft donor cells, obtained 180 days after TCRalphabeta/CD19-depleted stem cell transplant.

The CDR3 loop reads CSGQRPVNTEAFF. The CDR3 DNA sequence: TGCAGCGGTCAAAGGCCGGTGAACACTGAAGCTTTCTTT. The chain carries TRBV29-1 and TRBJ1-1, with D hard to call. The ends were cut back, 7 bases at V and 0 bases at J, with 12 bases in the middle. Germline V lookup: CDR1 SQVTM, CDR2 ANQGSEA. The length of the CDR3 is 13 residues. Full variable domain (missing parts from reference TRBV29-1 and TRBJ1-1): SAVISQKPSRDICQRGTSLTIQCQVDSQVTMMFWYRQQPGQSLTLIATANQGSEATYESGFVIDKFPISRPNLTFSTLTVSNMSPEDSSIYLCSGQRPVNTEAFFGQGTRLTVV.